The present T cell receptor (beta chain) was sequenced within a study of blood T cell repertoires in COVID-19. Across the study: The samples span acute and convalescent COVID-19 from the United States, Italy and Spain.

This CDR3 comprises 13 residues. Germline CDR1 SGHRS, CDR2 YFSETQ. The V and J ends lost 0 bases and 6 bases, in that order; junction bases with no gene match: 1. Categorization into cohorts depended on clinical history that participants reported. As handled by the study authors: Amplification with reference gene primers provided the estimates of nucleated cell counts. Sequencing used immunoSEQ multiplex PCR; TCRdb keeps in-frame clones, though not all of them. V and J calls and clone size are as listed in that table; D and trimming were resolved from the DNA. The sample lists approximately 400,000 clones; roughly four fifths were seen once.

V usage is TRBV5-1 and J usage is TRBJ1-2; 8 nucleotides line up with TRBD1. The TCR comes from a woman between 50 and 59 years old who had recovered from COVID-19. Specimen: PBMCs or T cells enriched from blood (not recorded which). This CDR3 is CASSLVQGDGYTF. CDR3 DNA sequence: TGCGCCAGCAGCTTGGTACAGGGGGATGGCTACACCTTC.